The sequence of this T cell receptor (beta chain) was determined in a study of blood T cell repertoires in COVID-19. Study-wide background: The cDNA or gDNA used as material had been derived from T cells, B-cell-depleted T cells, or PBMCs.

The table lists this clone with a few counts. V was clipped by 6 bases and J by 1 base; unmatched bases: 9. Germline CDR1 is SGHNT and CDR2 is YYREEE (reference sequence). The CDR3 spans 16 residues. Those who participated ranged in age from 18 to 89 years and resided in 24 US areas. Each participant's cohort was designated according to participant-reported clinical history. Original analysis: Estimation of nucleated cell counts relied on the amplification of reference gene primers. The assay was immunoSEQ multiplex PCR, and TCRdb's table has in-frame clones only and misses some. The V and J calls and clone size come from that table; D and trimming were worked out from the DNA. The table has 350,000 or so clones, 86% seen once.

This receptor was identified in a middle-aged woman with acute COVID-19. The rearrangement uses TRBV5-4 and TRBJ1-1, with 10 bases lining up with TRBD1. The sample consisted of PBMCs or T cells enriched from blood (not recorded which). CDR3 protein: CASTFDRGLRNTEAFF. CDR3 sequence (DNA): TGTGCCAGCACCTTCGACAGGGGGCTTAGGAACACTGAAGCTTTCTTT.